Below, one T cell receptor beta chain is given with its context. These data are taken from a study of blood T cell repertoires in COVID-19. Background on the study: Samples of COVID-19 (acute and convalescent) were obtained from the United States, Italy and Spain. PBMCs, B-cell-depleted T cells, or T cells were the source of the cDNA or gDNA that made up the material.

In the source study's methods: Estimation of nucleated cell counts relied on the amplification of reference gene primers. The repertoire was sequenced with immunoSEQ multiplex PCR; TCRdb's copy has only in-frame clones and lacks some. V and J calls and clone size are copied from that table; D and trimming were computed from the DNA. The data show about 150,000 clones, with 65% to 85% seen just once and over 10% held by the top ten. CDR3 length equals 14 residues. V dropped 4 bases and J dropped 2; count of bases not matched to a gene: 3. Germline V gene lookup returns CDR1 SGHRS and CDR2 YFSETQ. The chain joins TRBV5-1 to TRBJ1-3, with 7 bases aligning to TRBD1. Sample: peripheral blood. This TCR was sampled from a man aged 60 to 69 with active or convalescent COVID-19. The CDR3 region has the DNA TGCGCCAGCAGCACACAGGGGACTGGAAACACCATATATTTT. Protein product: CASSTQGTGNTIYF.